This passage covers 21 T cell receptor beta chains from one sample sequenced in a study of long-term antiretroviral therapy in people with HIV. This was the immunoSEQ v3.0 assay at survey level. Sequencing was performed with immunoSEQ multiplex PCR; in TCRdb, only in-frame clones are kept and a portion is missing. The data hold about 30,000 clones, with about 95% observed a single time. The sample in question was unsorted PBMCs, obtained roughly 6.2 years after starting antiretroviral therapy. These receptors originate from a young man with HIV.

In nucleotides, the CDR3 is TGTGCCAGCGGATACCGAGGGAGGGTCGAGACCCAGTACTTC. Translated, it gives CASGYRGRVETQYF. This chain connects TRBV2 to TRBJ2-5; the match to TRBD2 covers 7 bases. The ends lost 8 bases at V and 5 bases at J; junction bases unmatched: 11. This CDR3 comprises 14 residues. Germline V gene data show CDR1 as SNHLY and CDR2 as FYNNEI.

This sequence joins TRBV5-6 and TRBJ1-1; tentatively, D is TRBD1 (5 bases). Germline V gives CDR1 SGHDT, CDR2 YYEEEE. The V end lost 3 bases, the J end lost 4 bases, and 13 bases lay between the germline ends. This CDR3 comprises 14 residues. CDR3 amino acids: CASSYQGRGTEAFF. CDR3 sequence (DNA): TGTGCCAGCAGCTATCAGGGACGGGGCACTGAAGCTTTCTTT.

V and J are TRBV5-1 and TRBJ2-7; D gene uncertain. The CDR3 is made up of 14 amino acids. Germline V gene lookup returns CDR1 SGHRS and CDR2 YFSETQ. Deletions cut 2 bases from V and 0 bases from J, with 9 bases between. The CDR3 is CASSFEGFSYEQYF. Written as DNA, the CDR3 is TGCGCCAGCAGCTTCGAAGGCTTCTCCTACGAGCAGTACTTC.

The rearrangement uses TRBV6-5 and TRBJ2-7; D not certain. The ends were cut back, 0 bases at V and 7 bases at J, with 10 bases in the middle. CDR3 size: 13 residues. Germline V lookup: CDR1 MNHEY, CDR2 SVGAGI. CDR3 region: CASSYSFLREQYF. The CDR3 nucleotides read TGTGCCAGCAGTTACTCGTTCCTCCGGGAGCAGTACTTC.

The rearrangement joins TRBV5-1 to TRBJ2-3; TRBD2 matches at 8 bases. The CDR3 has 17 amino acids. Germline CDR1 SGHRS, CDR2 YFSETQ. V shed 0 bases, J shed 1 base, and the junction held 7 bases outside the gene matches. The CDR3 region is CASSLGAGGPRTDTQYF. CDR3 nucleotide sequence: TGCGCCAGCAGCTTGGGGGCGGGGGGACCCCGCACAGATACGCAGTATTTT.

CDR3 protein: CASSFSYSDEKLFF. The CDR3, as DNA: TGTGCCAGCAGCTTTTCTTACAGTGATGAAAAACTGTTTTTT. The chain has TRBV7-9 and TRBJ1-4; D gene ambiguous. Germline V gene sequence: CDR1 SEHNR, CDR2 FQNEAQ (reference sequence). Trimming left V 3 bases short and J 6 bases short, with 11 bases between. CDR3 length: 14 amino acids. Complete variable domain (other parts from reference TRBV7-9 and TRBJ1-4): DTGVSQNPRHKITKRGQNVTFRCDPISEHNRLYWYRQTLGQGPEFLTYFQNEAQLEKSRLLSDRFSAERPKGSFSTLEIQRTEQGDSAMYLCASSFSYSDEKLFFGSGTQLSVL.

The genes are TRBV7-9 and TRBJ2-1, with D maybe TRBD1 (5 bases). With 0 bases removed from V and 0 bases from J, the gap between germline ends came to 6 bases. The CDR3 extends over 15 amino acids. The germline V gene encodes CDR1 SEHNR and CDR2 FQNEAQ (reference sequence). The CDR3 spells CASSLAQGSYNEQFF. The CDR3 DNA reads TGTGCCAGCAGCTTAGCTCAGGGCTCCTACAATGAGCAGTTCTTC.

The V and J genes are TRBV9 and TRBJ2-1; 10 positions agree with TRBD2. The CDR3 contains 16 residues. V was clipped by 0 bases and J by 2 bases; unmatched bases: 2. Germline V gives CDR1 SGDLS, CDR2 YYNGEE. The CDR3 sequence is CASSVVGTSAYNEQFF. CDR3 nucleotides: TGTGCCAGCAGCGTAGTCGGGACTAGCGCCTACAATGAGCAGTTCTTC. Variable domain in full (rest from reference TRBV9 and TRBJ2-1): DSGVTQTPKHLITATGQRVTLRCSPRSGDLSVYWYQQSLDQGLQFLIQYYNGEERAKGNILERFSAQQFPDLHSELNLSSLELGDSALYFCASSVVGTSAYNEQFFGPGTRLTVL.

The chain has TRBV27 and TRBJ2-1; 12 bases match TRBD2. The CDR3 covers 15 residues. The V gene's germline CDR1 is MNHEY and CDR2 SMNVEV (reference sequence). The J segment lost 0 bases and the V segment lost 6 bases, leaving 0 bases of the junction unmatched. The CDR3 DNA is TGTGCCAGCAGACTAGCGGGGGGCTCCTACAATGAGCAGTTCTTC. Translating gives CASRLAGGSYNEQFF.

This chain uses TRBV12-5 with TRBJ1-5; no definite D call. Germline values: CDR1 LGHNT, CDR2 FRNRAP. The CDR3 is 13 amino acids. The ends were cut back, 7 bases at V and 1 base at J, with 8 bases in the middle. The CDR3 sequence: CASASDSNQPQHF. CDR3 nucleotides: TGTGCTAGTGCCTCAGACAGCAATCAGCCCCAGCATTTT.

The chain carries TRBV5-4 and TRBJ2-7, with D perhaps matching TRBD1 (5 bases). Trimming took 2 bases from V and 3 from J, leaving 18 bases between them. Germline CDR1 and CDR2: SGHNT and YYREEE (reference sequence). The length of the CDR3 is 16 residues. CDR3 protein: CASSFGQAGPYYEQYF. Written as DNA, the CDR3 is TGTGCCAGCAGCTTTGGTCAAGCAGGGCCTTACTACGAGCAGTACTTC. The full variable domain, in which reference TRBV5-4 and TRBJ2-7 provide the parts outside the CDR3, is ETGVTQSPTHLIKTRGQQVTLRCSSQSGHNTVSWYQQALGQGPQFIFQYYREEENGRGNFPPRFSGLQFPNYSSELNVNALELDDSALYLCASSFGQAGPYYEQYFGPGTRLTVT.

The gene calls are TRBV10-2 and TRBJ1-5; D perhaps matches TRBD1 (6 bases). Trimming took off 3 bases at V and 5 bases at J, with 11 bases between the two ends. CDR1 is WSHSY and CDR2 is SAAADI in the germline V gene. The CDR3 sequence is 14 residues long. DNA of the CDR3: TGCGCCAGCAGTGAATTTGGGGGCTATCAGCCCCAGCATTTT. Translated, it gives CASSEFGGYQPQHF.

The chain joins TRBV5-4 to TRBJ1-2, with D perhaps TRBD1 (5 bases). The CDR3 is 18 residues long. V was clipped by 0 bases and J by 2 bases, with 20 bases between them. Per germline, CDR1 SGHNT and CDR2 YYREEE (reference sequence). The CDR3 region has the DNA TGTGCCAGCAGCTTGGGAGAAGGGGCTTATAATGGAAACTATGGCTACACCTTC. Amino acids: CASSLGEGAYNGNYGYTF.

This sequence joins TRBV7-2 and TRBJ1-2; no firm D call. From germline, CDR1 is SGHTA and CDR2 FQGNSA. The V gene lost 3 bases and the J gene lost 8 bases, with 10 bases spanning the gap. This CDR3 contains 12 residues. Written as DNA, the CDR3 is TGTGCCAGCAGCTTCTGGCTCTCGGGCTACACCTTC. Translating gives CASSFWLSGYTF. Combining the CDR3 with reference TRBV7-2 and TRBJ1-2 gives the whole variable domain GAGVSQSPSNKVTEKGKDVELRCDPISGHTALYWYRQSLGQGLEFLIYFQGNSAPDKSGLPSDRFSAERTGGSVSTLTIQRTQQEDSAVYLCASSFWLSGYTFGSGTRLTVV.

A word on this clone: The same CDR3 is also encoded by other DNA sequences in this sample. V usage is TRBV19 and J usage is TRBJ2-7, with D perhaps TRBD2 (6 bases). This CDR3 region has 14 residues. In germline, CDR1 is LNHDA, CDR2 SQIVND (reference sequence). Trimming left V 3 bases short and J 2 bases short, with 11 bases between. The DNA of the CDR3 is TGTGCCAGTAGTATTGGGGGAGGCCCCTACGAGCAGTACTTC. Its translation: CASSIGGGPYEQYF.

CDR3 residues: CASSPGLIYNEQFF. The CDR3 bases are TGTGCCAGCAGCCCGGGACTTATTTACAATGAGCAGTTCTTC. This sequence joins TRBV4-2 and TRBJ2-1; D is perhaps TRBD2 (6 bases). V was cut by 4 bases and J by 4 bases, with 11 bases left in between. The CDR3 sequence is 14 residues long. Germline CDR1 and CDR2: LGHNA and YNFKEQ.

This chain connects TRBV7-9 to TRBJ1-2, with D hard to call. The germline V gene has CDR1 SEHNR and CDR2 FQNEAQ (reference sequence). The CDR3 runs to 14 residues. Deletions cut 6 bases from V and 0 bases from J, with 11 bases between. CDR3 sequence (DNA): TGTGCCAGCAGGGAATCCGGAGCTAACTATGGCTACACCTTC. Translated: CASRESGANYGYTF.

In its sample, this clone was seen once. The chain links TRBV13 to TRBJ2-1, with D perhaps TRBD1 (6 bases). V lost 3 bases and J lost 10, with 10 bases in between. Germline V gives CDR1 PRHDT, CDR2 FYEKMQ (reference sequence). This CDR3 contains 12 residues. The chain's CDR3 is CASSFGGIEQFF. DNA of the CDR3: TGTGCCAGCAGCTTTGGGGGCATCGAGCAGTTCTTC.

CDR3 region: CASSRGTGRYEQYF. The DNA for the CDR3 is TGTGCCAGCAGCCGAGGGACAGGGAGGTACGAGCAGTACTTC. This chain joins TRBV28 and TRBJ2-7; TRBD1 aligns across 9 bases. Germline V gene lookup returns CDR1 MDHEN and CDR2 SYDVKM. CDR3 size: 14 residues. V was pared by 6 bases and J by 4 bases, with 7 bases of the junction left unmatched.

This clone was counted a single time. V is TRBV5-4 and J is TRBJ2-7, with 11 bases matching TRBD2. Looked up from germline, CDR1 is SGHNT and CDR2 is YYREEE (reference sequence). The CDR3 contains 15 residues. With 1 base clipped from V and 7 bases from J, the junction kept 7 bases outside the gene matches. The DNA for the CDR3 is TGTGCCAGCAGCTTGCAACTAGCGGGAGCAGCAGAGCAGTACTTC. It translates to CASSLQLAGAAEQYF. Full variable domain (missing parts from reference TRBV5-4 and TRBJ2-7): ETGVTQSPTHLIKTRGQQVTLRCSSQSGHNTVSWYQQALGQGPQFIFQYYREEENGRGNFPPRFSGLQFPNYSSELNVNALELDDSALYLCASSLQLAGAAEQYFGPGTRLTVT.

V and J are TRBV19 and TRBJ2-7; 11 bases are shared with TRBD1. CDR3 length: 15 amino acids. Germline trimming cut 1 base from V and 4 bases from J; bases unmatched to any gene: 3. Germline V CDR1 and CDR2: LNHDA, SQIVND (reference sequence). CDR3 bases: TGTGCCAGTAGTATAGGGACAGGGGGCGCATACGAGCAGTACTTC. Its translation: CASSIGTGGAYEQYF. Drawing the rest from reference TRBV19 and TRBJ2-7, the complete variable domain is DGGITQSPKYLFRKEGQNVTLSCEQNLNHDAMYWYRQDPGQGLRLIYYSQIVNDFQKGDIAEGYSVSREKKESFPLTVTSAQKNPTAFYLCASSIGTGGAYEQYFGPGTRLTVT.